This TCR beta chain was sequenced during a study of cytomegalovirus exposure and HLA in healthy donors. Whole-study findings and limits: The authors reported that TCR beta sequences could predict HLA-A and HLA-B alleles. These predictions were accurate for most subjects in the first cohort. In all likelihood, a cluster of highly shared sequence variants was a sequencing artifact. Of the V segments, some could not be distinguished, including TRBV6-2 and TRBV6-3, and were excluded.

There are 14 residues in the CDR3. Trimming removed 7 bases from V and 8 bases from J, with 18 bases in between. Germline values: CDR1 MNHEY, CDR2 SVGAGI. Both 60 Vbeta primers and 13 Jbeta primers went into the PCR. Measured with immunoSEQ multiplex PCR; TCRdb has only the in-frame clones, and not every one. Of about 170,000 clones detected, about 62% appear once; the ten largest clones hold 2.5% to 3%. About this clone: Its specificity is unknown.

J is TRBJ2-1 and V is TRBV6-5, with TRBD2 as a possible D gene (6 bases). The source is a man aged 40-55 years in good health and CMV-seronegative. The specimen sequenced was PBMCs. The CDR3 here is CASMRGALSDEQFF. CDR3 nucleotides: TGTGCCAGCATGCGGGGAGCCCTATCGGATGAGCAGTTCTTC.